The entry below describes one T cell receptor beta chain. Germline CDR1 reads SGHTA; CDR2 reads FQGTGA. This CDR3 contains 15 residues. Trimming took 2 bases from V and 4 from J; bases not matched to a gene: 7. These data are taken from a study of blood T cell repertoires in COVID-19. TCRdb's table, derived via immunoSEQ multiplex PCR, lists solely in-frame clones and lacks some. The sample records tens of thousands of clones, approximately 88% being singletons. Material for sequencing was peripheral blood. The chain employs TRBV7-3 and TRBJ1-1; 7 nucleotides line up with TRBD1. This clonotype was sampled from a man between 60 and 75 years old with COVID-19, enrolled during active disease. For the CDR3, the DNA is TGTGCCAGCAGCTTAGAGTCGACAGGGCTCACTGAAGCTTTCTTT. Its protein product is CASSLESTGLTEAFF.